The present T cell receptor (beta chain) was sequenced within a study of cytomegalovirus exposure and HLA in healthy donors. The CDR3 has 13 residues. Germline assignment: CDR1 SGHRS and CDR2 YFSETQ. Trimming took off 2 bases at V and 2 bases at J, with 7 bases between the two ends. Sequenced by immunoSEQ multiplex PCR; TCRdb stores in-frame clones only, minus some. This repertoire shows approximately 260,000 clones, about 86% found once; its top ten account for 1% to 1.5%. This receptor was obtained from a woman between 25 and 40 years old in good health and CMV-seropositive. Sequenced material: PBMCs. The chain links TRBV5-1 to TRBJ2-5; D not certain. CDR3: CASSFTAQETQYF. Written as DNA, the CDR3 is TGCGCCAGCAGCTTCACAGCACAAGAGACCCAGTACTTC.